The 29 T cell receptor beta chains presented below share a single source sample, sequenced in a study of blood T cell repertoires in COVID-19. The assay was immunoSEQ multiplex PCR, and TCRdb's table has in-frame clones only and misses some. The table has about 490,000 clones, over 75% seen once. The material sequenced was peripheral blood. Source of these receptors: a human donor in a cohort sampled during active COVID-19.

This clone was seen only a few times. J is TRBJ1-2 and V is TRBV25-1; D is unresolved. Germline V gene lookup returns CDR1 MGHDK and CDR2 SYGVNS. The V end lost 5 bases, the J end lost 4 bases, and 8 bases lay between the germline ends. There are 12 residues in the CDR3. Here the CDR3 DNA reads TGTGCCAGCAGTATGTACGGCTATGGCTACACCTTC. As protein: CASSMYGYGYTF.

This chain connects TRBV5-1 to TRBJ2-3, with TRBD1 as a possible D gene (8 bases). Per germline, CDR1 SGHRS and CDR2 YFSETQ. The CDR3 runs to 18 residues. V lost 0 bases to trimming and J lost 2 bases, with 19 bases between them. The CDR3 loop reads CASSLAPGQGGYTDTQYF. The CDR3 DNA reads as TGCGCCAGCAGCTTGGCCCCCGGACAGGGAGGGTACACAGATACGCAGTATTTT.

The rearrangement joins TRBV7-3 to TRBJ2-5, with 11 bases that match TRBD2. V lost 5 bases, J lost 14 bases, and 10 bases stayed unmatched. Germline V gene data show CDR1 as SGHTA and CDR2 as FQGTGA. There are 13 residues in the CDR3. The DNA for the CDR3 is TGTGCCAGCAGCCCTGGGACTAGCGGTCTTCTCTACTTC. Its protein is CASSPGTSGLLYF.

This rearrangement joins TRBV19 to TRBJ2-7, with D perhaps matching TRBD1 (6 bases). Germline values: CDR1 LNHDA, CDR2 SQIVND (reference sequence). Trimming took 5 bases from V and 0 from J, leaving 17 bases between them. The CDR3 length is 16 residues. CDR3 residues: CASSAGGQLASYEQYF. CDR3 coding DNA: TGTGCCAGTAGTGCGGGCGGACAGCTAGCCTCCTACGAGCAGTACTTC.

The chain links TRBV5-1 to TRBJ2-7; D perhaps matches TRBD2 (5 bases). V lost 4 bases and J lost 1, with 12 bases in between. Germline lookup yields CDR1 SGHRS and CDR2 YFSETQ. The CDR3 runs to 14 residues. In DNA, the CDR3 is TGCGCCAGCAGCCCGGAAAGCGGTTCCTACGAGCAGTACTTC. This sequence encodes CASSPESGSYEQYF.

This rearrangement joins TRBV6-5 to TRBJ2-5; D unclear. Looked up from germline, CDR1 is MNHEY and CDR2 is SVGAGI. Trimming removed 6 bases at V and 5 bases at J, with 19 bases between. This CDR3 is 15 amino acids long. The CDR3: CASSLLAVPGETQYF. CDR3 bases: TGTGCCAGCAGCCTGCTTGCGGTACCTGGGGAGACCCAGTACTTC.

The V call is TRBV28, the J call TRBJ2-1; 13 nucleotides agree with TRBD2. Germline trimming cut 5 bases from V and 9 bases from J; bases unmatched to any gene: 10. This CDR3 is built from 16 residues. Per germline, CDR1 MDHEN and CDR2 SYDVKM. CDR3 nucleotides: TGTGCCAGCAGTCCCCCCACTAGCGGGAGGGCCATTGAGCAGTTCTTC. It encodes CASSPPTSGRAIEQFF.

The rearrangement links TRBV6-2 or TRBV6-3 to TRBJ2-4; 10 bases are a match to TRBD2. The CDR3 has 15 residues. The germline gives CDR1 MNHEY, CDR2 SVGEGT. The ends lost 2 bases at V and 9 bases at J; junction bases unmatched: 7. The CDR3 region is CASSYPSGSVPIQYF. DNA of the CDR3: TGTGCCAGCAGTTACCCTAGCGGGAGCGTCCCCATTCAGTACTTC.

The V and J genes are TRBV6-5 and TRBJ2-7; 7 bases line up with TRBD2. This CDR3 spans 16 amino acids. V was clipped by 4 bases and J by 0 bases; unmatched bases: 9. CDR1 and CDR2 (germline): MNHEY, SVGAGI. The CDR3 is CASSSYRTRASYEQYF. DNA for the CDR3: TGTGCCAGCAGTTCTTATAGGACTAGGGCCTCCTACGAGCAGTACTTC.

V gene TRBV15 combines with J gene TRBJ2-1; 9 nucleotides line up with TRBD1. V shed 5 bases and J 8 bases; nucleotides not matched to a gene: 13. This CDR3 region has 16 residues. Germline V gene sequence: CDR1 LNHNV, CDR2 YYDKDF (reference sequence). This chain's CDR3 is CATSVHSRDRDYEQFF. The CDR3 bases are TGTGCCACCAGCGTCCACTCCCGGGACAGGGACTATGAGCAGTTCTTC.

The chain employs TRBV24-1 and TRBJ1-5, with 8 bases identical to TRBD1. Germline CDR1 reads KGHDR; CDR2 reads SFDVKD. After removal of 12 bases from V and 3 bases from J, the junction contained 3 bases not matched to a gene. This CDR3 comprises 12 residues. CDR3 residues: CAAGQVNQPQHF. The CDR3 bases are TGTGCCGCGGGACAGGTCAATCAGCCCCAGCATTTT.

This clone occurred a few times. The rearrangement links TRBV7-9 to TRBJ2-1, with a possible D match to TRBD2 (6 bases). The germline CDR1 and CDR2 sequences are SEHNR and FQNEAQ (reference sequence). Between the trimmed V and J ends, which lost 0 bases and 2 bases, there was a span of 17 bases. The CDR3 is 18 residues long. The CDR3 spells CASSLARGLSSPYNEQFF. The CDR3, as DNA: TGTGCCAGCAGCTTAGCTAGGGGACTCTCCTCCCCCTACAATGAGCAGTTCTTC.

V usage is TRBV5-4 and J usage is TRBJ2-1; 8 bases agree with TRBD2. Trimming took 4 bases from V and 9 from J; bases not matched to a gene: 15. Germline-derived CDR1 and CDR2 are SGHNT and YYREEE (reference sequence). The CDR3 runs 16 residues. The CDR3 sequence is CASSGRGGTSTIEQFF. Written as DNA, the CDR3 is TGTGCCAGCAGCGGAAGGGGTGGGACTAGTACGATTGAGCAGTTCTTC. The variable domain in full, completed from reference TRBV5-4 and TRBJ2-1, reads ETGVTQSPTHLIKTRGQQVTLRCSSQSGHNTVSWYQQALGQGPQFIFQYYREEENGRGNFPPRFSGLQFPNYSSELNVNALELDDSALYLCASSGRGGTSTIEQFFGPGTRLTVL.

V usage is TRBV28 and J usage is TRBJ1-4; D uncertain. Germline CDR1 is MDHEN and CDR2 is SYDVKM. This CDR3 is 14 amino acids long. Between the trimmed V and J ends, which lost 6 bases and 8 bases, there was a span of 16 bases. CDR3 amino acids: CASSQALGGEKLFF. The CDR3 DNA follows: TGTGCCAGCAGCCAGGCTCTGGGTGGCGAAAAACTGTTTTTT.

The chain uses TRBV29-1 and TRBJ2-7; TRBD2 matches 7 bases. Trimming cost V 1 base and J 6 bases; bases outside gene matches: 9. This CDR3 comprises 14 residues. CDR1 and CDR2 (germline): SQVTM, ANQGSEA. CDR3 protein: CSVEAAGAGGEQYF. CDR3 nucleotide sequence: TGCAGCGTTGAAGCGGCGGGAGCTGGCGGCGAGCAGTACTTC.

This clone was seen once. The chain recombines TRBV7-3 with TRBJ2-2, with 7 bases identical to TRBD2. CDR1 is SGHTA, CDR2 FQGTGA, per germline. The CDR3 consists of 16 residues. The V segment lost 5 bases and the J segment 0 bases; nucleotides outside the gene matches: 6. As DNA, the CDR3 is TGTGCCAGCAGCCCTCACGGGGGGACGAACACCGGGGAGCTGTTTTTT. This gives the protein CASSPHGGTNTGELFF.

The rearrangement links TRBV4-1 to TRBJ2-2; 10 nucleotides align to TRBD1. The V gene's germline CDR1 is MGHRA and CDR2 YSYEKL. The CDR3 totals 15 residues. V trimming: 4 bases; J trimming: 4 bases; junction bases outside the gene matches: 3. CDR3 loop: CASSLDRGPTGELFF. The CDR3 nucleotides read TGCGCCAGCAGCCTCGACAGGGGGCCCACCGGGGAGCTGTTTTTT.

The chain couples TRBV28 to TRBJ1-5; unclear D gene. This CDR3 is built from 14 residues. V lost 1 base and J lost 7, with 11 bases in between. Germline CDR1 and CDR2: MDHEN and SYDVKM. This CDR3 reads CASSLSGFGQPQHF. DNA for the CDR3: TGTGCCAGCAGTTTATCGGGATTTGGGCAGCCCCAGCATTTT.

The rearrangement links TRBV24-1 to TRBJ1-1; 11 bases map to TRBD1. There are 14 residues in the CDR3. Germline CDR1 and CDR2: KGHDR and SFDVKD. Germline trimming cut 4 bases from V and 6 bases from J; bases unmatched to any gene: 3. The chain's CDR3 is CATSDPGQGAEAFF. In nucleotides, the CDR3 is TGTGCCACCAGTGACCCGGGACAGGGGGCTGAAGCTTTCTTT.

The CDR3 loop reads CATSDPTGTGVYEQYF. The DNA of the CDR3 is TGTGCCACCAGTGATCCGACCGGGACAGGGGTCTACGAGCAGTACTTC. The chain is built from TRBV24-1 and TRBJ2-7, with TRBD1 identical over 10 bases. This CDR3 has 16 amino acids. Germline loops: CDR1 KGHDR, CDR2 SFDVKD. V dropped 3 bases and J dropped 3; count of bases not matched to a gene: 7.

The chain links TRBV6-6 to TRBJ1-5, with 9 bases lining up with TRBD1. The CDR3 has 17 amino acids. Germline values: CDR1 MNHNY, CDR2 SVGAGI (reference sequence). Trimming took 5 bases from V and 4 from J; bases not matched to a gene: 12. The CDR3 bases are TGTGCCAGCAGTCCATCCGGGACAGGGACCCTTAATCAGCCCCAGCATTTT. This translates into CASSPSGTGTLNQPQHF.

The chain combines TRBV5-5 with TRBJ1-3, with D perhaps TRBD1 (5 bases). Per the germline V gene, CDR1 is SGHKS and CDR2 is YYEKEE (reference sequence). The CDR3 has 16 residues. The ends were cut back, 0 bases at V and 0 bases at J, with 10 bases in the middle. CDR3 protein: CASSLAGGNSGNTIYF. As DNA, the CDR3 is TGTGCCAGCAGCTTGGCCGGGGGGAACTCTGGAAACACCATATATTTT.

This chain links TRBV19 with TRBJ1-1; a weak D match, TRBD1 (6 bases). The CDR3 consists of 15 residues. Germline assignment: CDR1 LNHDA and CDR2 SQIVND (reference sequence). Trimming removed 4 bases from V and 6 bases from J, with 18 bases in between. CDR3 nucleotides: TGTGCCAGTAGTAGGGGCCAGACAGGAACATCTGAAGCTTTCTTT. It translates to CASSRGQTGTSEAFF.

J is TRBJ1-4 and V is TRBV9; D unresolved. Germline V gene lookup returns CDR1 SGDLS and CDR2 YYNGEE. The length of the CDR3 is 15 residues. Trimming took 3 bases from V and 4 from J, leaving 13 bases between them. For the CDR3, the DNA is TGTGCCAGCAGCGCGGTCGCCACCGGTAATGAAAAACTGTTTTTT. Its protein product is CASSAVATGNEKLFF.

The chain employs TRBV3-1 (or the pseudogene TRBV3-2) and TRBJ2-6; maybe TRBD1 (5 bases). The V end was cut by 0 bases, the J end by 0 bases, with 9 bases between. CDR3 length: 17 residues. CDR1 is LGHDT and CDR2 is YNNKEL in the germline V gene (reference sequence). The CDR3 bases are TGTGCCAGCAGCCAAGATTTTAGGGGCTCTGGGGCCAACGTCCTGACTTTC. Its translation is CASSQDFRGSGANVLTF.

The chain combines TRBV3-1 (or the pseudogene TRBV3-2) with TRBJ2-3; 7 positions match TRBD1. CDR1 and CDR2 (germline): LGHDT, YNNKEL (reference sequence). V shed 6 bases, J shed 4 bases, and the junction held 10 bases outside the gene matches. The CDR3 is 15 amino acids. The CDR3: CASSQKPTGADTQYF. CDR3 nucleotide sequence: TGTGCCAGCAGTCAAAAACCTACAGGGGCAGATACGCAGTATTTT.

In nucleotides, the CDR3 is TGTGCCAGCAGTTTGAGCTTGCAGTTCTTC. Protein product: CASSLSLQFF. The genes are TRBV12-3 or TRBV12-4 and TRBJ2-1; D remains ambiguous. The CDR3 consists of 10 residues. Trimming cost V 3 bases and J 12 bases, with 6 bases left between them.

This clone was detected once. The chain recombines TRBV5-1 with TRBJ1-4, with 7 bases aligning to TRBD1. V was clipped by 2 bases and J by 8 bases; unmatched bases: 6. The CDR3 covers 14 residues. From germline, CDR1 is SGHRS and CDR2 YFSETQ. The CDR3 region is CASSFTGAPEKLFF. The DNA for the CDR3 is TGCGCCAGCAGCTTCACAGGGGCCCCAGAAAAACTGTTTTTT.

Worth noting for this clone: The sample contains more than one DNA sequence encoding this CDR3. The DNA for the CDR3 is TGCGCCAGCAGCCCCCTTGGGACACCCCAAGAGACCCAGTACTTC. Residues: CASSPLGTPQETQYF. The V call is TRBV5-1, the J call TRBJ2-5, with D possibly TRBD1 on 6 matching bases. Germline V gene sequence: CDR1 SGHRS, CDR2 YFSETQ. CDR3 size: 15 residues. V shed 4 bases and J shed 1 base, with 14 bases lying between them.